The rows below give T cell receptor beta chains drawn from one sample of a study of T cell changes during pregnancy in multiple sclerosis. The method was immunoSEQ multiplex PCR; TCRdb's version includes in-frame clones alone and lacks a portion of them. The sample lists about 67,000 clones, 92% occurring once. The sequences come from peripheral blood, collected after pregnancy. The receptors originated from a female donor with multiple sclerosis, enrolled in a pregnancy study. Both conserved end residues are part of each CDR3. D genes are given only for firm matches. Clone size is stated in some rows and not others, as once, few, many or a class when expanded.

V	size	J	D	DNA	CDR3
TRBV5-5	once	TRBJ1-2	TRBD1	TGTGCCAGCAGCTCGGACAGGGGCTATGGCTACACCTTC	CASSSDRGYGYTF
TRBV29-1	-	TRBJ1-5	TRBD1	TGCAGCGTTTCTGGACAGGGGGATCAGCCCCAGCATTTT	CSVSGQGDQPQHF
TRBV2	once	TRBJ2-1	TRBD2	TGTGCCAACAAGCGGGAGTCTGGCAATGAGCAGTTCTTC	CANKRESGNEQFF
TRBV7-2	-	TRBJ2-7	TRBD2	TGTGCCAGCAGCTTGCGCCGGACTAGCGGGAGTGCGTACGAGCAGTACTTC	CASSLRRTSGSAYEQYF
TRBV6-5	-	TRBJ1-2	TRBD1	TGTGCCAGCAGTTACAGGGACAGGGGAAACTATGGCTACACCTTC	CASSYRDRGNYGYTF
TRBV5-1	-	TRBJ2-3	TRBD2	TGCGCCAGCAGCTTGATGGGAGCGGGAGCCACAGATACGCAGTATTTT	CASSLMGAGATDTQYF
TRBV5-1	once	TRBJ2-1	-	TGCGCCAGCAGCTTAAGACAAAGTTGGATCGATGAGCAGTTCTTC	CASSLRQSWIDEQFF
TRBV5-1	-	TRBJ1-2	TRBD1	TGCGCCAGCAGCCCGGAGGGACAGGGGCACTATGGCTACACCTTC	CASSPEGQGHYGYTF
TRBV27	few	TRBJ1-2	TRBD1	TGTGCCAGCAGTCCATCAACAGGGGAGGCTAACTATGGCTACACCTTC	CASSPSTGEANYGYTF
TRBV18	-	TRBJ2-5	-	TGTGCCAGCTCACCGATCAGAGGATCGCAAGAGACCCAGTACTTC	CASSPIRGSQETQYF
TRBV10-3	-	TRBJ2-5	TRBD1	TGTGCCATCAGCTACCGGGACAGAGAGACCCAGTACTTC	CAISYRDRETQYF
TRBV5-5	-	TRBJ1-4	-	TGTGCCAGCAGCCAAGCCGCAGGGAATACTAATGAAAAACTGTTTTTT	CASSQAAGNTNEKLFF
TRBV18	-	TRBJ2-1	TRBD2	TGTGCCAGTACACCGGGACTAGCTGACAATGAGCAGTTCTTC	CASTPGLADNEQFF
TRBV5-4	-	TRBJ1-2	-	TGTGCCAGCAGTAGCCCCCCCTTTGGCTACACCTTC	CASSSPPFGYTF
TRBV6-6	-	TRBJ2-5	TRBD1	TGTGCCAGCAGTTACCCGGGACAGCAAGAGACCCAGTACTTC	CASSYPGQQETQYF
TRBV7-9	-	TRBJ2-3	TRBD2	TGTGCCAGCAGCTTAATAGCGGGAGCAGTAGATACGCAGTATTTT	CASSLIAGAVDTQYF
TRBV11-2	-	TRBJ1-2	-	TGTGCCAGCAGCGGGCAGGGATCCAGCTATGGCTACACCTTC	CASSGQGSSYGYTF
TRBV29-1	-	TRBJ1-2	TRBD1	TGCAGCGTTGAAGATCGAACGGACAGGGCCCGCTACACCTTC	CSVEDRTDRARYTF
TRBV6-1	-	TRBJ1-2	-	TGTGCCAGCAGTGAAAACTTGGTGTTCAGGGACTATGGCTACACCTTC	CASSENLVFRDYGYTF
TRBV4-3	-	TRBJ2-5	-	TGCGCCAGCAGCCGTGGACTGACAGGAGAAGAGACCCAGTACTTC	CASSRGLTGEETQYF
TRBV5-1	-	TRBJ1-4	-	TGCGCCAGCAGCTTGGGACAGACTAATGAAAAACTGTTTTTT	CASSLGQTNEKLFF
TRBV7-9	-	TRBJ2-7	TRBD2	TGTGCCAGCAGCTTAGAGGTGGGAGGGTCCCTATCCGAGCAGTACTTC	CASSLEVGGSLSEQYF
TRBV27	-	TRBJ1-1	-	TGTGCCAGCAGTTTATCGAGAGGGAACACTGAAGCTTTCTTT	CASSLSRGNTEAFF
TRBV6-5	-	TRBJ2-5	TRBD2	TGTGCCAGCAGCCGAGGGACTAGCGGGATAGAGACCCAGTACTTC	CASSRGTSGIETQYF
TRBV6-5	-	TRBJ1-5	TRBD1	TGTGCCAGCAGTTACGGGACAGGGATCAATCAGCCCCAGCATTTT	CASSYGTGINQPQHF
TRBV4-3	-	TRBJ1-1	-	TGCGCCAGCAGCCAAGAGACCAGGGCATACTTAGCTTTCTTT	CASSQETRAYLAFF
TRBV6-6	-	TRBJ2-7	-	TGTGCCAGCAGTTACTCGCTTATTAGCTCCTACGAGCAGTACTTC	CASSYSLISSYEQYF
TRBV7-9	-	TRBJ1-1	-	TGTGCCAGCAGCGCTCCGGGACAAAGATTCTTTGGAGCTTTCTTT	CASSAPGQRFFGAFF
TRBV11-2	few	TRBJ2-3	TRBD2	TGTGCCAGCAGCTTAGCGGGAGGGCCGGAGACGCAGTATTTT	CASSLAGGPETQYF
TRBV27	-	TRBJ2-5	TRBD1	TGTGCCAGCAGGGGACAGGGAACGCAAGAGACCCAGTACTTC	CASRGQGTQETQYF
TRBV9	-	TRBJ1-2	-	TGTGCCAGCAGCGTAGGGGCAGGGGATGGCTACACCTTC	CASSVGAGDGYTF
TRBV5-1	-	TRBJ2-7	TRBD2	TGCGCCAGCAGACGGACTAGCGGGAGTCCCCCTACCGAGCAGTACTTC	CASRRTSGSPPTEQYF
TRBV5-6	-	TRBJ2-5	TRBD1	TGTGCCAGCAGCTCGGGACAGAACCAAGAGACCCAGTACTTC	CASSSGQNQETQYF
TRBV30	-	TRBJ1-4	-	TGTGCCGGATATAATCTGGTTGTTCAGGGTGAAAAACTGTTTTTT	CAGYNLVVQGEKLFF
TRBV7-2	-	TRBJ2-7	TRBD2	TGTGCCAGCAGCTTCCGGGGGCTAGCGGGAGGGGAGGGCGAGCAGTACTTC	CASSFRGLAGGEGEQYF
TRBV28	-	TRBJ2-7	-	TGTGCCAGCAGTTTCCCCGCAGGGGCCTGGAGCGTCTCAGGGCCCTACGAGCAGTACTTC	CASSFPAGAWSVSGPYEQYF
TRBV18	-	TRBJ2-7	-	TGTGCCAGCTCACCAAGAAATGGCAGGGGAGACGAGCAGTACTTC	CASSPRNGRGDEQYF
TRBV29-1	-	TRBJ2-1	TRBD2	TGCAGCGGGGGGACTAGCGGGAGGGTTGAGCAGTTCTTC	CSGGTSGRVEQFF
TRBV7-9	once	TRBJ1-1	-	TGTGCCAGCGACCGAGGGACTGAAGCTTTCTTT	CASDRGTEAFF
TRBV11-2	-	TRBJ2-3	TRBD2	TGTGCCAGCAGCTGGGTAGCGGGGACTCTAGATACGCAGTATTTT	CASSWVAGTLDTQYF
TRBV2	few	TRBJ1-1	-	TGTGCCAGCACCCAGGGCAGCATGAACACTGAAGCTTTCTTT	CASTQGSMNTEAFF
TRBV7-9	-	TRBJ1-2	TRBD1	TGTGCCAGCAGCCCGGCGACAGGGAACTATGGCTACACCTTC	CASSPATGNYGYTF
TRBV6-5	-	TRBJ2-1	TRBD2	TGTGCCAGCAGTTGGACTAGCGGGGGTAACAATGAGCAGTTCTTC	CASSWTSGGNNEQFF